This entry is about one TCR beta chain. Its antigen is not identified. These data belong to a study of cytomegalovirus exposure and HLA in healthy donors. As for the study in general: The 100 to 150 validation repertoires used the same platform as the 650 to 850 first-cohort repertoires, a later analysis reported.

Notes on the study in general: Cytomegalovirus association was listed for approximately 150 TCR beta chains.

Donors came from a validation cohort of over a hundred subjects, distinct from the first 666-subject cohort. TCRdb keeps only in-frame clones here, not all; method: immunoSEQ multiplex PCR. The table has 250,000 to 400,000 clones, around 90% seen once. The CDR3 consists of 15 residues. Trimming removed 4 bases from V and 8 bases from J; junction bases left unmatched: 11. Per the germline V gene, CDR1 is SGHKS and CDR2 is YYEKEE (reference sequence). Sequencing input: PBMCs. The chain is built from TRBV5-5 and TRBJ1-4; 7 bases match TRBD1. This clonotype was sampled from a man aged 25-45 years in good health and CMV-seronegative. The CDR3 sequence: CASSIYGTVGEKLFF. CDR3 bases: TGTGCCAGCAGCATCTACGGGACAGTAGGCGAAAAACTGTTTTTT. Complete variable domain (other parts from reference TRBV5-5 and TRBJ1-4): DAGVTQSPTHLIKTRGQQVTLRCSPISGHKSVSWYQQVLGQGPQFIFQYYEKEERGRGNFPDRFSARQFPNYSSELNVNALLLGDSALYLCASSIYGTVGEKLFFGSGTQLSVL.